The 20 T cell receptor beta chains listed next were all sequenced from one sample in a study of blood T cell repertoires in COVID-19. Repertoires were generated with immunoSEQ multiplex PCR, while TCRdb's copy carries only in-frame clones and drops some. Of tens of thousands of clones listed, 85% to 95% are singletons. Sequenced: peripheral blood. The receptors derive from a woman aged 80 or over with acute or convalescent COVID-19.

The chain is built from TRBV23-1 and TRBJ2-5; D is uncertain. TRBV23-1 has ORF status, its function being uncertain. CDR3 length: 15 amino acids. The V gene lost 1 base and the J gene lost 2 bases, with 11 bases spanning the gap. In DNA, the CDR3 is TGCGCCAGCAGTCAATGTTCTCTGGCACAAGAGACCCAGTACTTC. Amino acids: CASSQCSLAQETQYF.

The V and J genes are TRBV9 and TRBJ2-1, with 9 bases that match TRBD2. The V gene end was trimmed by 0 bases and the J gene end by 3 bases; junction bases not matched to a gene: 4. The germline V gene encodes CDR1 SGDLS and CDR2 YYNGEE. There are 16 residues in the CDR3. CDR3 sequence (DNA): TGTGCCAGCAGCGTAGCCGGCGGGAGGGACTACAATGAGCAGTTCTTC. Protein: CASSVAGGRDYNEQFF.

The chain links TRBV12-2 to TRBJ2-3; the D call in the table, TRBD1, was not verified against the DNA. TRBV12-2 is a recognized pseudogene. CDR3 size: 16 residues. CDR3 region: CASRLVWTGDTDTQYF. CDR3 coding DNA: TGTGCAAGTCGCTTAGTCTGGACAGGGGACACAGATACGCAGTATTTT.

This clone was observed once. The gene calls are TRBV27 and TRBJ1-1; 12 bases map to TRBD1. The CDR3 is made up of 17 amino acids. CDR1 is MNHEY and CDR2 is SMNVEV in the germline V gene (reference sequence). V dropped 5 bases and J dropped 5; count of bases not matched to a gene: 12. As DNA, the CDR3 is TGTGCCAGCAGTCTAAAACCGGGACAGGGGGCGATAACTGAAGCTTTCTTT. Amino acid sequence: CASSLKPGQGAITEAFF.

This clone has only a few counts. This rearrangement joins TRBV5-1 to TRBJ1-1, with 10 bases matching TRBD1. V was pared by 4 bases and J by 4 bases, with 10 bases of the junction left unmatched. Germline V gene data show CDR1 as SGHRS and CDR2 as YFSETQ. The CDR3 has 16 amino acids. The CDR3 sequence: CASSLAVGTGATEAFF. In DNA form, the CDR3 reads TGCGCCAGCAGCCTTGCTGTGGGGACAGGGGCCACTGAAGCTTTCTTT.

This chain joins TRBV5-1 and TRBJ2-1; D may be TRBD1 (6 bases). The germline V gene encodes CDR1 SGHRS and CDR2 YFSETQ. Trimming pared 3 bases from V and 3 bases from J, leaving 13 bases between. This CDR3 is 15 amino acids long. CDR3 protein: CASSSYRDGYNEQFF. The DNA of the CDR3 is TGCGCCAGCAGCTCCTACAGGGACGGCTACAATGAGCAGTTCTTC.

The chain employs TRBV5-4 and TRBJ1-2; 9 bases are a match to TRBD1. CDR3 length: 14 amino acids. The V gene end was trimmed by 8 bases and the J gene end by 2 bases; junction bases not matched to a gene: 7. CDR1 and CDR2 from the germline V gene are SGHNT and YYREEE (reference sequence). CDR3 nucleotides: TGTGCCAGTACAGGGGGCTTTACAAACTATGGCTACACCTTC. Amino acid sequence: CASTGGFTNYGYTF.

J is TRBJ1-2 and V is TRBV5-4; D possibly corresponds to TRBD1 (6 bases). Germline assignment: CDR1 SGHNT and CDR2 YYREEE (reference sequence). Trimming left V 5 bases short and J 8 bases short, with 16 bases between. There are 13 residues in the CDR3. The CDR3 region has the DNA TGTGCCAGCAGGGGCTCAGGGGCAGAAGGCTACACCTTC. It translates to CASRGSGAEGYTF.

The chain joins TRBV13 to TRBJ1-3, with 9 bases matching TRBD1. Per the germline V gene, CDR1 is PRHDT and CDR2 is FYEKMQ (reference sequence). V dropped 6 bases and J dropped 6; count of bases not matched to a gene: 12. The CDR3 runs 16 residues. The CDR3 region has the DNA TGTGCCAGCAGGGTATTGGGGACAGGGAACGAAAACACCATATATTTT. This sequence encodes CASRVLGTGNENTIYF.

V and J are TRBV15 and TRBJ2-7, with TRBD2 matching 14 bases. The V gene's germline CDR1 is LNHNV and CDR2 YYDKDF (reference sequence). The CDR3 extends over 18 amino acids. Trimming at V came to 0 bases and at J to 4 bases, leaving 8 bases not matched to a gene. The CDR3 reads CATSREPGLAGGGYEQYF. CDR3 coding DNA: TGTGCCACCAGCAGAGAGCCAGGACTAGCGGGAGGTGGGTACGAGCAGTACTTC.

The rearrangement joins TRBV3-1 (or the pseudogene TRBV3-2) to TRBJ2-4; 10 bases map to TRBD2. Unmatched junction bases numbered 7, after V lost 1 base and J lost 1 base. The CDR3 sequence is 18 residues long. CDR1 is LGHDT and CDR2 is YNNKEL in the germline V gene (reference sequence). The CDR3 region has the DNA TGTGCCAGCAGCCAAGGTCTAGCGGGAGTCGGGGCCAAAAACATTCAGTACTTC. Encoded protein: CASSQGLAGVGAKNIQYF.

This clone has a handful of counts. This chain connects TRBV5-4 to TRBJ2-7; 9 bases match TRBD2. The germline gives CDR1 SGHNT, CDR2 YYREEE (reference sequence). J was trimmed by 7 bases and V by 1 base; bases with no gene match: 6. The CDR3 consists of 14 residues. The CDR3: CASSLKAGGREQYF. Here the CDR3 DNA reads TGTGCCAGCAGCTTGAAGGCGGGAGGGCGGGAGCAGTACTTC.

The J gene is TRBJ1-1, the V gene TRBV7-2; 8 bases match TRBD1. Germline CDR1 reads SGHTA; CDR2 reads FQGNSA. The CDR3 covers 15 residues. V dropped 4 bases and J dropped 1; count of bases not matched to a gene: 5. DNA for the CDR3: TGTGCCAGCAGCTCCCCCGGACAGGGGAACACTGAAGCTTTCTTT. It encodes CASSSPGQGNTEAFF.

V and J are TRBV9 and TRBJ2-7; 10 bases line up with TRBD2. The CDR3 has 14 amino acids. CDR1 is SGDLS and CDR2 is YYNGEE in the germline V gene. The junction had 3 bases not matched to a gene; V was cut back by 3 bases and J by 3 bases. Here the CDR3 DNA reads TGTGCCAGCAGCGATGGGACTAGCGTCTACGAGCAGTACTTC. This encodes CASSDGTSVYEQYF. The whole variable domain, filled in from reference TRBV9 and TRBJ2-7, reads DSGVTQTPKHLITATGQRVTLRCSPRSGDLSVYWYQQSLDQGLQFLIQYYNGEERAKGNILERFSAQQFPDLHSELNLSSLELGDSALYFCASSDGTSVYEQYFGPGTRLTVT.

The CDR3 is CASATQEPDTQYF. In DNA form, the CDR3 reads TGTGCCAGCGCTACACAGGAACCAGATACGCAGTATTTT. This chain joins TRBV2 and TRBJ2-3; TRBD1 is a possible D gene (5 bases). The germline gives CDR1 SNHLY, CDR2 FYNNEI. The CDR3 extends over 13 amino acids. Trimming cost V 8 bases and J 4 bases, with 13 bases left between them. Looking up the rest from reference TRBV2 and TRBJ2-3 gives the full variable domain: EPEVTQTPSHQVTQMGQEVILRCVPISNHLYFYWYRQILGQKVEFLVSFYNNEISEKSEIFDDQFSVERPDGSNFTLKIRSTKLEDSAMYFCASATQEPDTQYFGPGTRLTVL.

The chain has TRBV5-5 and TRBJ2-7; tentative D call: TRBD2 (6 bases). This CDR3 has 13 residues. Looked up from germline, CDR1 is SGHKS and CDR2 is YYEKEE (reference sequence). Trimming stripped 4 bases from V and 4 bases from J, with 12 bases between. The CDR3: CASSPGTAYEQYF. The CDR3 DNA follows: TGTGCCAGCAGCCCGGGGACTGCGTACGAGCAGTACTTC.

CDR3 sequence reads: CASSAGTGGITEAFF. The CDR3 nucleotides are TGTGCCAGCAGCGCGGGGACAGGGGGCATCACTGAAGCTTTCTTT. The chain uses TRBV9 and TRBJ1-1, with 12 bases that match TRBD1. The length of the CDR3 is 15 residues. V shed 3 bases, J shed 4 bases, and the junction held 4 bases outside the gene matches. In germline, CDR1 is SGDLS, CDR2 YYNGEE.

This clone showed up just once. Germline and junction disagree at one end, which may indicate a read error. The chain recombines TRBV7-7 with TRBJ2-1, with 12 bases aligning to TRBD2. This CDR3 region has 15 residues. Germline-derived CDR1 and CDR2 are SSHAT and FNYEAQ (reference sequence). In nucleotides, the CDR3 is TGTGCTAGCAGCCCGGGACTAGCGGGTAGTAATGAGCAGTTCTTC. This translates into CASSPGLAGSNEQFF.

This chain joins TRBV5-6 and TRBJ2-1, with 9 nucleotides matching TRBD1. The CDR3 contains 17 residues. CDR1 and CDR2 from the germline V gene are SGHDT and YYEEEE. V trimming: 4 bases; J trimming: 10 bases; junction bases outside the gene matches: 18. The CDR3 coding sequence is TGTGCCAGCAGCGATCCCCGGGACAGGGTATACGTTGGCGAGCAGTTCTTC. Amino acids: CASSDPRDRVYVGEQFF.

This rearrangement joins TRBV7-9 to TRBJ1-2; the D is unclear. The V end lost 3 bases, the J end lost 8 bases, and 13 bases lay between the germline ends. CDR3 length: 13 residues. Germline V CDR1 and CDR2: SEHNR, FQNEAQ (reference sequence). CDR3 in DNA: TGTGCCAGCAGCTTGTTGGAGGGTGAGGGCTACACCTTC. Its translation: CASSLLEGEGYTF. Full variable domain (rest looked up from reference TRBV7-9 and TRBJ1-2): DTGVSQNPRHKITKRGQNVTFRCDPISEHNRLYWYRQTLGQGPEFLTYFQNEAQLEKSRLLSDRFSAERPKGSFSTLEIQRTEQGDSAMYLCASSLLEGEGYTFGSGTRLTVV.